These 23 T cell receptor beta chains share one sample of origin, sequenced in a study of T cells in Graves' hyperthyroidism and ophthalmopathy. Regions amplified from RNA transcripts were the TCR beta CDR3 regions. A set of HTBI primers served as the primers for a first-round RT-PCR of the TCR CDR3. TCRdb called the multiplex PCR reads again in MiXCR, with one record for every CDR3 protein. The sample shows around 520,000 distinct CDR3 sequences, roughly 24% of them seen only once. The sample consisted of blood. The receptors were sampled from a woman in her twenties or thirties with Graves' ophthalmopathy.

CDR3 sequence (DNA): TGCGCCAGCAGCCCGCCGGGACAGCGAAACCAAGAGACCCAGTACTTC. Protein product: CASSPPGQRNQETQYF. The chain joins TRBV4-1 to TRBJ2-5, with 7 positions matching TRBD1. Germline CDR1 MGHRA, CDR2 YSYEKL. The CDR3 sequence is 16 residues long. V was pared by 4 bases and J by 0 bases, with 8 bases of the junction left unmatched.

In its sample, this clonotype was seen a few times. This sequence joins TRBV28 and TRBJ2-5; the D call may be TRBD1 or TRBD2 (5 bases each). The CDR3 totals 17 residues. V was trimmed by 5 bases and J by 6 bases, leaving 25 bases between them. Germline loops: CDR1 MDHEN, CDR2 SYDVKM. In DNA form, the CDR3 reads TGTGCCAGCAGTCTGGGGCAGCGCGCCATCCCGGGACAGACCCAGTACTTC. This codes for CASSLGQRAIPGQTQYF.

This clonotype was counted many times. In DNA form, the CDR3 reads TGTGCCAGCAGCTCCCTTGGGGCAGTCGGAAACACCATATATTTT. Translation gives CASSSLGAVGNTIYF. The J gene is TRBJ1-3, the V gene TRBV12-3 or TRBV12-4; D is possibly TRBD1 (5 bases). V lost 6 bases, J lost 4 bases, and 16 bases lay in between. CDR3 length: 15 amino acids.

In its sample, this clonotype was seen many times. J is TRBJ1-2 and V is TRBV15; a weak D match, TRBD1 (6 bases). The CDR3 length is 11 residues. The V end was cut by 6 bases, the J end by 8 bases, with 10 bases between. CDR1 and CDR2 from the germline V gene are LNHNV and YYDKDF (reference sequence). CDR3 DNA sequence: TGTGCCACCAGTTTCGGACAGGGCTACACCTTC. Translation gives CATSFGQGYTF. The full variable domain, completed using reference TRBV15 and TRBJ1-2, is DAMVIQNPRYQVTQFGKPVTLSCSQTLNHNVMYWYQQKSSQAPKLLFHYYDKDFNNEADTPDNFQSRRPNTSFCFLDIRSPGLGDTAMYLCATSFGQGYTFGSGTRLTVV.

This clonotype occurred many times. This sequence joins TRBV28 and TRBJ1-1; D unresolved. V lost 6 bases, J lost 7 bases, and 21 bases lay in between. The CDR3 extends over 15 amino acids. Germline CDR1 is MDHEN and CDR2 is SYDVKM. The CDR3 loop is CASSPKAGYGGEAFF. The CDR3 DNA reads as TGTGCCAGCAGCCCCAAGGCGGGATACGGTGGTGAAGCTTTCTTT.

The chain is built from TRBV11-3 and TRBJ2-5; 12 bases are shared with TRBD1. The V gene end was trimmed by 4 bases and the J gene end by 7 bases; junction bases not matched to a gene: 4. Germline CDR1 is SGHNT and CDR2 is YENEEA. The CDR3 spans 14 residues. In DNA, the CDR3 is TGTGCCAGCAGCTCCGGGACAGGGGGCGCGACCCAGTACTTC. It translates to CASSSGTGGATQYF.

The chain joins TRBV7-2 to TRBJ2-7, with 9 positions matching TRBD1. The CDR3 sequence is 15 residues long. V was pared by 6 bases and J by 3 bases, with 9 bases of the junction left unmatched. From germline, CDR1 is SGHTA and CDR2 FQGNSA. CDR3 in DNA: TGTGCCAGCAGGTTCGACAGGGGGGTTGTCTACGAGCAGTACTTC. Protein: CASRFDRGVVYEQYF.

The table lists this clonotype with many counts. The chain recombines TRBV19 with TRBJ2-5; D is tentatively TRBD1 or TRBD2 (5 bases each). The V end was cut by 3 bases, the J end by 5 bases, with 7 bases between. The CDR3 length is 12 residues. Germline loops: CDR1 LNHDA, CDR2 SQIVND (reference sequence). The CDR3 reads CASSMGRETQYF. CDR3 bases: TGTGCCAGTAGTATGGGACGGGAGACCCAGTACTTC.

In its sample, this clonotype was seen a few times. The rearrangement links TRBV6-1 to TRBJ1-1; no clear D. The CDR3 is 13 residues long. The germline CDR1 and CDR2 sequences are MNHNS and SASEGT. V lost 5 bases to trimming and J lost 0 bases, with 7 bases between them. CDR3 DNA: TGTGCCAGCAGTACAAGCATGAACACTGAAGCTTTCTTT. Its protein is CASSTSMNTEAFF.

This clonotype was counted at least ten times. The gene calls are TRBV27 and TRBJ2-7; D may be TRBD2 (5 bases). Germline lookup yields CDR1 MNHEY and CDR2 SMNVEV (reference sequence). V lost 2 bases, J lost 2 bases, and 10 bases lay in between. The CDR3 runs to 14 residues. The CDR3 region is CASSLDGRAYEQYF. The CDR3 DNA reads TGTGCCAGCAGTTTAGATGGGAGAGCCTACGAGCAGTACTTC.

This clonotype appeared many times. One end of the junction is discordant with germline, which a read error may explain. CDR3 sequence: CASSPTGRTKSVF. The DNA for the CDR3 is TGTGCCAGCAGTCCGACGGGCCGTACAAAGTCGGTCTTT. V usage is TRBV28 and J usage is TRBJ1-1, with no clear D. CDR3 length equals 13 residues. The germline V gene encodes CDR1 MDHEN and CDR2 SYDVKM.

This clonotype was counted many times. J is TRBJ1-3 and V is TRBV6-1; no clear D gene. The V gene lost 3 bases and the J gene lost 0 bases, with 12 bases spanning the gap. This CDR3 region has 16 residues. Germline CDR1 MNHNS, CDR2 SASEGT. Here the CDR3 reads CASSDGGWSSGNTIYF. As DNA, the CDR3 is TGTGCCAGCAGTGATGGCGGTTGGAGCTCTGGAAACACCATATATTTT.

This clonotype was seen only a few times. The chain employs TRBV4-2 and TRBJ2-5; 8 nucleotides match TRBD2. V trimming: 1 base; J trimming: 1 base; junction bases outside the gene matches: 8. The V gene's germline CDR1 is LGHNA and CDR2 YNFKEQ. The CDR3 extends over 17 amino acids. DNA of the CDR3: TGTGCCAGCAGCCAAGTAGGAGTAGCGGGAAGCCAAGAGACCCAGTACTTC. It codes for CASSQVGVAGSQETQYF.

This clonotype was recorded many times. The chain joins TRBV27 to TRBJ2-7, with D perhaps matching TRBD1 (6 bases). There are 13 residues in the CDR3. Between the trimmed V and J ends, which lost 6 bases and 5 bases, there was a span of 14 bases. CDR1 and CDR2 (germline): MNHEY, SMNVEV (reference sequence). The CDR3 protein is CASRTGFTHEQYF. The CDR3 bases are TGTGCCAGCAGAACAGGGTTTACACACGAGCAGTACTTC.

The sample holds many counts of this clonotype. The rearrangement links TRBV5-1 to TRBJ1-1; the D is unclear. This CDR3 region has 15 residues. Germline lookup yields CDR1 SGHRS and CDR2 YFSETQ. The V gene lost 2 bases and the J gene lost 4 bases, with 15 bases spanning the gap. The CDR3 DNA sequence: TGCGCCAGCAGCTTTGTTACGGAGGGTACCACTGAAGCTTTCTTT. This encodes CASSFVTEGTTEAFF.

As concerns this clonotype: A much more abundant neighbour one base away suggests this may be a read error. The CDR3 region has the DNA TGTGCCAGCAGTTACGCCCCAGGGGGCGGAAACACCATATATTTT. Amino acids: CASSYAPGGGNTIYF. V is TRBV6-5 and J is TRBJ1-3; 8 nucleotides agree with TRBD1. The germline V gene encodes CDR1 MNHEY and CDR2 SVGAGI. Trimming took 2 bases from V and 4 from J; bases not matched to a gene: 4. The CDR3 has 15 amino acids.

CDR3 sequence (DNA): TGCGCCAGCAGCCCCCACGCCGACAGCACCGGGGAGCTGTTTTTT. It is translated as CASSPHADSTGELFF. The genes are TRBV10-2 and TRBJ2-2; a possible D gene is TRBD1 (5 bases). Trimming took 6 bases from V and 4 from J, leaving 15 bases between them. The CDR3 is 15 residues long. The germline CDR1 and CDR2 sequences are WSHSY and SAAADI.

The genes are TRBV6-1 and TRBJ2-6; 9 bases map to TRBD1. This CDR3 has 14 residues. V lost 10 bases, J lost 2 bases, and 3 bases stayed unmatched. CDR1 and CDR2 from the germline V gene are MNHNS and SASEGT. This chain's CDR3 is CAIQGATGANVLTF. The CDR3 DNA follows: TGTGCCATACAGGGGGCGACTGGGGCCAACGTCCTGACTTTC.

This clonotype was observed many times. This rearrangement joins TRBV2 to TRBJ2-5; D tentatively fits TRBD1 or TRBD2 (5 bases each). The CDR3 loop spans 12 amino acids. Germline CDR1 is SNHLY and CDR2 is FYNNEI. V dropped 4 bases and J dropped 4 bases, with 7 bases sitting between them. CDR3 sequence (DNA): TGTGCCAGCAGTGGAGGGGTAGAGACCCAGTACTTC. Its translation: CASSGGVETQYF.

This clonotype was seen ten or more times. The V and J genes are TRBV7-8 and TRBJ2-7, with TRBD1 matching over 10 bases. CDR1 SGHVS and CDR2 FQNEAQ come from the germline V gene. The CDR3 has 15 amino acids. The trim removed 2 bases at V and 4 bases at J, leaving 5 bases unmatched. The CDR3 bases are TGTGCCAGCAGCTTATTACCGGGACAGGGGTACGAGCAGTACTTC. As protein: CASSLLPGQGYEQYF.

The rearrangement joins TRBV7-2 to TRBJ2-7; perhaps TRBD1 as D (5 bases). The CDR3 runs to 15 residues. The germline V gene has CDR1 SGHTA and CDR2 FQGNSA. V was cut by 0 bases and J by 1 base, with 10 bases left in between. The CDR3 DNA reads as TGTGCCAGCAGCTTAGCGCCCCAGGGTTCCTACGAGCAGTACTTC. It encodes CASSLAPQGSYEQYF.

Regarding this clonotype: This may come from a read error, since a much larger clone is one base off. The chain employs TRBV12-3 or TRBV12-4 and TRBJ2-7; either TRBD1 or TRBD2 may supply D (6 bases each). Trimming cost V 8 bases and J 7 bases, with 24 bases left between them. The CDR3 is made up of 15 amino acids. The CDR3 coding sequence is TGTGCCAGCGGTGCGTGGGGGGCCCTTAAGTGGGAGCAGTACTTC. It specifies CASGAWGALKWEQYF.

At least ten counts were recorded for this clonotype. This chain links TRBV12-3 or TRBV12-4 with TRBJ1-1; D is uncertain. The CDR3 length is 14 residues. The V gene lost 5 bases and the J gene lost 4 bases, with 14 bases spanning the gap. CDR3 coding DNA: TGTGCCAGCAGTCCTATCAAATGGAGCACTGAAGCTTTCTTT. It yields the protein CASSPIKWSTEAFF.